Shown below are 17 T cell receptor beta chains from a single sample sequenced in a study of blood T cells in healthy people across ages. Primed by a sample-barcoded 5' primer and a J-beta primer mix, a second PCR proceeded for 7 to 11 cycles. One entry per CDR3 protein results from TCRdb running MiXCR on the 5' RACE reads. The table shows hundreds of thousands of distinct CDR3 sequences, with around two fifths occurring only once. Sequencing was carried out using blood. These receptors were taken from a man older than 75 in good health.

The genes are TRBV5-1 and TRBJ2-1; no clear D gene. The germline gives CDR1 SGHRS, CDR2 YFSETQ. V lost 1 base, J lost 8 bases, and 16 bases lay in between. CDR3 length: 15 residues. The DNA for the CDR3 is TGCGCCAGCAGCTTGAGCGTTCAAAGGGCGGATGAGCAGTTCTTC. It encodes CASSLSVQRADEQFF.

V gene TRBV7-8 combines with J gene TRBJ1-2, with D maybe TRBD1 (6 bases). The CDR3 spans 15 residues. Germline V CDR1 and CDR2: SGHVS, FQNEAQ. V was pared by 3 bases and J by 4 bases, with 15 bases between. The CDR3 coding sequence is TGTGCCAGCAGCTTGGACTCGGGACATAGCTATGGCTACACCTTC. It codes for CASSLDSGHSYGYTF.

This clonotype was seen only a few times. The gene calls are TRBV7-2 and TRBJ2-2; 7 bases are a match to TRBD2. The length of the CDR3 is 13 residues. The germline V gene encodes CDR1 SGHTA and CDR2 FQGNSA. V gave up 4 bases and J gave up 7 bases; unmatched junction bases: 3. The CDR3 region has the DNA TGTGCCAGCAGCTCAGAGCGGGGCGGGGAGCTGTTTTTT. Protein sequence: CASSSERGGELFF.

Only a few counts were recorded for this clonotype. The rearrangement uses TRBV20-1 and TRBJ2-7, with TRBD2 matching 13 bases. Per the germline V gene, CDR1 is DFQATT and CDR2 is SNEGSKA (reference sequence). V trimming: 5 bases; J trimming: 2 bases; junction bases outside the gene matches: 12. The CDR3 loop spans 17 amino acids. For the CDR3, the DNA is TGCAGTGCTCCCACACGTGCCGGACTAGCGGGAGCCTACGAGCAGTACTTC. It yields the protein CSAPTRAGLAGAYEQYF.

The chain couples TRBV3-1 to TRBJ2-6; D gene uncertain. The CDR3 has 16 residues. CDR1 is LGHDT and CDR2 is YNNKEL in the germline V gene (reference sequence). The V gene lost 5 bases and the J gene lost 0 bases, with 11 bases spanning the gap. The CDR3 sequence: CASSLNTLSGANVLTF. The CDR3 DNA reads TGTGCCAGCAGCTTAAACACACTCTCTGGGGCCAACGTCCTGACTTTC.

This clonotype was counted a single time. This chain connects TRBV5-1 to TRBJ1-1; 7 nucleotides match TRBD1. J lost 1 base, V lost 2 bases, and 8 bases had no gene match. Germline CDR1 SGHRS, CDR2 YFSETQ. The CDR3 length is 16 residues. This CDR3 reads CASSFGTVRRNTEAFF. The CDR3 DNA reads TGCGCCAGCAGCTTTGGGACAGTGAGGCGGAACACTGAAGCTTTCTTT. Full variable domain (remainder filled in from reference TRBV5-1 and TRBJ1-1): KAGVTQTPRYLIKTRGQQVTLSCSPISGHRSVSWYQQTPGQGLQFLFEYFSETQRNKGNFPGRFSGRQFSNSRSEMNVSTLELGDSALYLCASSFGTVRRNTEAFFGQGTRLTVV.

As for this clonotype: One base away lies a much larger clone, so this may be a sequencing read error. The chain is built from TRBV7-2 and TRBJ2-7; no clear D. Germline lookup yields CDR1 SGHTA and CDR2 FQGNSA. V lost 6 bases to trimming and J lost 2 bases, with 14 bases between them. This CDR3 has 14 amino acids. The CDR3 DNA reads TGTGCCAGCAGTCCGCGAGCGCTGCCCTACGAGCAGTACTTC. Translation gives CASSPRALPYEQYF.

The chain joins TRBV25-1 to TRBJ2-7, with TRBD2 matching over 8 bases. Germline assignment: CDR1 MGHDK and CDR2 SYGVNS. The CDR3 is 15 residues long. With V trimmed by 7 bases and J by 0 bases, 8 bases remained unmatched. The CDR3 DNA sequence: TGTGCCAGCAAAAAAAGCGGGGGAAGCTCCTACGAGCAGTACTTC. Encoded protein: CASKKSGGSSYEQYF.

The CDR3 nucleotides read TGCAGTGCTAGTGGGCCCCAATTGAGAAATGAGCAGTTCTTC. Protein sequence: CSASGPQLRNEQFF. The V and J genes are TRBV20-1 and TRBJ2-1; the D is unclear. The V end lost 3 bases, the J end lost 7 bases, and 16 bases lay between the germline ends. CDR3 size: 14 residues. Germline CDR1 DFQATT, CDR2 SNEGSKA (reference sequence).

The CDR3 is CASSQVRSGDHQETQFF. CDR3 in DNA: TGTGCCAGCAGCCAAGTACGTTCAGGCGACCACCAAGAGACCCAGTTCTTC. The chain carries TRBV4-2 and TRBJ2-5; D gene uncertain. The J call may be mistaken, given a closer DNA end match to TRBJ2-1. This CDR3 spans 17 amino acids. Germline V gene sequence: CDR1 LGHNA, CDR2 YNFKEQ.

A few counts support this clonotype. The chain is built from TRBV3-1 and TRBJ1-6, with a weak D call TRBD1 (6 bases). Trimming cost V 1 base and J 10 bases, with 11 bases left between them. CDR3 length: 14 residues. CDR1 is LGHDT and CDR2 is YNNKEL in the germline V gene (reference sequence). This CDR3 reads CASSQVGGLSPLHF. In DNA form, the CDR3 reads TGTGCCAGCAGCCAAGTCGGGGGGCTCTCACCCCTCCACTTT.

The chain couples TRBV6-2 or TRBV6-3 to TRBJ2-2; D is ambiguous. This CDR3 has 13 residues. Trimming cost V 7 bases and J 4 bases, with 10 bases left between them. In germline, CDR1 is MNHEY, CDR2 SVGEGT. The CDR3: CASTRFSTGELFF. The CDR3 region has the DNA TGTGCCAGCACCAGGTTCTCCACCGGGGAGCTGTTTTTT.

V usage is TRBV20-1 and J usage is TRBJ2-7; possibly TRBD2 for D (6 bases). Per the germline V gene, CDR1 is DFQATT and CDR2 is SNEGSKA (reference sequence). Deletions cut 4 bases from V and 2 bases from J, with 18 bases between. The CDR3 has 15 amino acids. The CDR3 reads CSAKLRDGDPYEQYF. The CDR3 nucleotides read TGCAGTGCTAAGCTGCGGGACGGAGACCCCTACGAGCAGTACTTC.

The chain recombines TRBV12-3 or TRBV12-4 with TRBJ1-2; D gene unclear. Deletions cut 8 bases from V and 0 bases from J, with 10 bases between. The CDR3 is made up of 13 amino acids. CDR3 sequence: CASFGPSNYGYTF. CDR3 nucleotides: TGTGCCAGCTTTGGACCGTCTAACTATGGCTACACCTTC.

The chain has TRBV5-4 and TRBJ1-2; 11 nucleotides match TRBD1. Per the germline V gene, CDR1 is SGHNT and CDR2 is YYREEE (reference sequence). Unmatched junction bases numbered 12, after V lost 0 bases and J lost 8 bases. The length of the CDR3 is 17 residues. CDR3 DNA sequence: TGTGCCAGCAGCTTGGAAGTTTATCCGGGACAGGGGGAGGGCTACACCTTC. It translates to CASSLEVYPGQGEGYTF.

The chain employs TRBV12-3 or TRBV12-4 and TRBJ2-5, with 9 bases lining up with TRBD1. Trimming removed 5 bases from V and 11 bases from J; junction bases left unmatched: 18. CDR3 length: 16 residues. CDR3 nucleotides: TGTGCCAGCAGTCGAGGTTATCGGGACAGGGATAAGGAGCAGTACTTC. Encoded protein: CASSRGYRDRDKEQYF.

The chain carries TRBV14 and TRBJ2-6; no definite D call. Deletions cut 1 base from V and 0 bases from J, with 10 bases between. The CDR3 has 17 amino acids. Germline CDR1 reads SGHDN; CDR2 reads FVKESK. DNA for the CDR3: TGTGCCAGCAGCCAAGGGTGGAAGGTCTCTGGGGCCAACGTCCTGACTTTC. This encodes CASSQGWKVSGANVLTF.